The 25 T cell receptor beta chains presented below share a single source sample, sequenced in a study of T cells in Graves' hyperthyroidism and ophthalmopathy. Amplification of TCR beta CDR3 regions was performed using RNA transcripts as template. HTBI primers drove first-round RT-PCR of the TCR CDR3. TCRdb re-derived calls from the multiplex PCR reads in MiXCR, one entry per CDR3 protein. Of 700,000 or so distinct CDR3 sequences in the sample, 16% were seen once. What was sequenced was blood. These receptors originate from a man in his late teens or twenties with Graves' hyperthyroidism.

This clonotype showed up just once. The DNA for the CDR3 is TGTGCCAGCAGCTTAGGAACAGGGGGCTCAGATACGCAGTATTTT. Translated, it gives CASSLGTGGSDTQYF. This chain connects TRBV7-9 to TRBJ2-3, with 9 bases fitting TRBD1. V was clipped by 1 base and J by 4 bases; unmatched bases: 3. The CDR3 totals 15 residues. CDR1 and CDR2 (germline): SEHNR, FQNEAQ (reference sequence).

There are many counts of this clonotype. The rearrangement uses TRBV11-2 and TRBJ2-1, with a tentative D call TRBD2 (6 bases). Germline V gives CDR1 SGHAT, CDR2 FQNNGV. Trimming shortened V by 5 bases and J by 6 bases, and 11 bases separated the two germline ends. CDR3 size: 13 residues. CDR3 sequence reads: CASSGGASNEQFF. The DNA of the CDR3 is TGTGCCAGCAGCGGCGGGGCTTCCAATGAGCAGTTCTTC.

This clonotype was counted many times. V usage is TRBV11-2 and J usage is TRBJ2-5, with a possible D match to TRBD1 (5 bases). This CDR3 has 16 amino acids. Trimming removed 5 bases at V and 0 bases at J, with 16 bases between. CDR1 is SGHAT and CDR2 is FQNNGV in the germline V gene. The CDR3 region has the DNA TGTGCCAGCAGCCCCCCGGCAGGGCGGTACCAAGAGACCCAGTACTTC. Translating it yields CASSPPAGRYQETQYF.

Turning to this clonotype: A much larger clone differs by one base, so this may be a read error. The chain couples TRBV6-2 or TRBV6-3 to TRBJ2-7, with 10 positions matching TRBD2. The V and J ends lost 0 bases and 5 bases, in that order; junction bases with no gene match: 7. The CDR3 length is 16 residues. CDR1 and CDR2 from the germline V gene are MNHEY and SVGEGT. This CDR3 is CASSYSSGRAPNEQYF. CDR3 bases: TGTGCCAGCAGTTACTCGAGCGGGAGGGCCCCCAACGAGCAGTACTTC.

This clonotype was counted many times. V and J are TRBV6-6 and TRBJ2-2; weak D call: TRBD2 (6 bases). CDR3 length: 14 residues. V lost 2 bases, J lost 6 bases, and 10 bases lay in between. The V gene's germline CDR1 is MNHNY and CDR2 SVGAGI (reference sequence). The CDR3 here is CASSYKEGPGELFF. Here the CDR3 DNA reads TGTGCCAGCAGTTACAAGGAGGGCCCCGGGGAGCTGTTTTTT.

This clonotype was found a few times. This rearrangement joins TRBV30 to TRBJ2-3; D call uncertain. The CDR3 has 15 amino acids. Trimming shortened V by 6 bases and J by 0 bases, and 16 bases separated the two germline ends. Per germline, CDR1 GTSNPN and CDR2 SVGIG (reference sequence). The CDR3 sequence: CACDTQAGSTDTQYF. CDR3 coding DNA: TGTGCCTGCGACACCCAAGCAGGTAGCACAGATACGCAGTATTTT.

The CDR3, as DNA: TGTGCCAGCAAGGCCGGGACTAGCGTCGACGAGCAGTACTTC. Protein sequence: CASKAGTSVDEQYF. The rearrangement links TRBV2 to TRBJ2-7; TRBD2 matches 10 bases. The CDR3 consists of 14 residues. The V and J ends lost 7 bases and 5 bases, in that order; junction bases with no gene match: 8. Germline V gene data show CDR1 as SNHLY and CDR2 as FYNNEI. Full variable domain (outside the CDR3, taken from reference TRBV2 and TRBJ2-7): EPEVTQTPSHQVTQMGQEVILRCVPISNHLYFYWYRQILGQKVEFLVSFYNNEISEKSEIFDDQFSVERPDGSNFTLKIRSTKLEDSAMYFCASKAGTSVDEQYFGPGTRLTVT.

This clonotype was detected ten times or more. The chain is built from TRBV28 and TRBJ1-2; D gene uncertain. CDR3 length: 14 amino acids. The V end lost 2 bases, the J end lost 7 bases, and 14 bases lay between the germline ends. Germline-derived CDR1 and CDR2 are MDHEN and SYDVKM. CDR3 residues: CASSLNVERSGYTF. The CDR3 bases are TGTGCCAGCAGTTTAAACGTGGAGCGGTCTGGCTACACCTTC.

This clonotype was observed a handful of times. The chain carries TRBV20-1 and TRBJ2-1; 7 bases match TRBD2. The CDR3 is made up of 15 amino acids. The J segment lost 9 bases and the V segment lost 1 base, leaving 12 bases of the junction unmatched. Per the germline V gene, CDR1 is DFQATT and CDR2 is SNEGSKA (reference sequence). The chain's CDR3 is CSARASASGWGEQFF. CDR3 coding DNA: TGCAGTGCTAGAGCGTCGGCTAGCGGATGGGGTGAGCAGTTCTTC.

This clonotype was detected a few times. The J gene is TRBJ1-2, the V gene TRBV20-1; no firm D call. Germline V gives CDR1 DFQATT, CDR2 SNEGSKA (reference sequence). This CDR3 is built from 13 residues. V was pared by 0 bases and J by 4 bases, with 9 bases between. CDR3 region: CSARDNRVYGYTF. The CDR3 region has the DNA TGCAGTGCTAGAGATAACAGAGTCTATGGCTACACCTTC.

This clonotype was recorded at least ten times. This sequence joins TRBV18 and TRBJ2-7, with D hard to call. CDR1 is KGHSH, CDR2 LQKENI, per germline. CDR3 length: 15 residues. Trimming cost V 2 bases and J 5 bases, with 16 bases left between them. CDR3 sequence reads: CASSPDRVRTHEQYF. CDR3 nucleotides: TGTGCCAGCTCACCAGATAGGGTCAGGACCCACGAGCAGTACTTC. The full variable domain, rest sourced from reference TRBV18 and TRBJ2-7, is NAGVMQNPRHLVRRRGQEARLRCSPMKGHSHVYWYRQLPEEGLKFMVYLQKENIIDESGMPKERFSAEFPKEGPSILRIQQVVRGDSAAYFCASSPDRVRTHEQYFGPGTRLTVT.

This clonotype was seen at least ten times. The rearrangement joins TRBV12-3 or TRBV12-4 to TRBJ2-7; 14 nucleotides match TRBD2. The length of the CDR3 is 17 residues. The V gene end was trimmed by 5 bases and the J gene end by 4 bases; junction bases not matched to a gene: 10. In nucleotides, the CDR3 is TGTGCCAGCAGTCAGACTAGCGGGAGGGCGTACGGGTACGAGCAGTACTTC. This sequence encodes CASSQTSGRAYGYEQYF.

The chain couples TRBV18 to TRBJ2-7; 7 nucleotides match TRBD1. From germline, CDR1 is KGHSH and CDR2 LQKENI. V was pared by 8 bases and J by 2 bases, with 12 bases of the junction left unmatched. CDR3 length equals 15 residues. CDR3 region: CASPLTIQGAYEQYF. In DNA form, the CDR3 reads TGTGCCAGCCCACTTACCATTCAGGGGGCCTACGAGCAGTACTTC.

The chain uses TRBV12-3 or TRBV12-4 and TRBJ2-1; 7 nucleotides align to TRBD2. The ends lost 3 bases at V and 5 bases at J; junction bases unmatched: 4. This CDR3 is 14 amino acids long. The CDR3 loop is CASSFGDYNNEQFF. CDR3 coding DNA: TGTGCCAGCAGTTTCGGGGACTATAACAATGAGCAGTTCTTC.

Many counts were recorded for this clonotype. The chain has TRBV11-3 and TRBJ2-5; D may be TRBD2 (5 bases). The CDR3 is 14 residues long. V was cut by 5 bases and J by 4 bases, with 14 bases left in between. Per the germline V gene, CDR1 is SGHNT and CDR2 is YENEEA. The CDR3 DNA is TGTGCCAGCAGCAGCAGCGCGGGTAGAGAGACCCAGTACTTC. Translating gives CASSSSAGRETQYF.

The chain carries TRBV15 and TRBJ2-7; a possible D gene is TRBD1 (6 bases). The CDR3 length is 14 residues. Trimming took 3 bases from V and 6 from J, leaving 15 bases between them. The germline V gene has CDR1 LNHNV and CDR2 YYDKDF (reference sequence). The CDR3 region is CATSRGASGSEQYF. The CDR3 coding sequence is TGTGCCACCAGCAGGGGGGCCTCGGGGTCCGAGCAGTACTTC. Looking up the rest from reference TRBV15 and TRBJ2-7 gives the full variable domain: DAMVIQNPRYQVTQFGKPVTLSCSQTLNHNVMYWYQQKSSQAPKLLFHYYDKDFNNEADTPDNFQSRRPNTSFCFLDIRSPGLGDTAMYLCATSRGASGSEQYFGPGTRLTVT.

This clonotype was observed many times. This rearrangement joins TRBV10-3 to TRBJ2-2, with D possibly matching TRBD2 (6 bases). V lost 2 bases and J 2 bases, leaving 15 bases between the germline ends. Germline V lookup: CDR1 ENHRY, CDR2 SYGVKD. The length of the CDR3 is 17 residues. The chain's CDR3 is CAISETPLASNTGELFF. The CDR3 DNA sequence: TGTGCCATCAGTGAGACCCCCCTAGCGTCCAACACCGGGGAGCTGTTTTTT.

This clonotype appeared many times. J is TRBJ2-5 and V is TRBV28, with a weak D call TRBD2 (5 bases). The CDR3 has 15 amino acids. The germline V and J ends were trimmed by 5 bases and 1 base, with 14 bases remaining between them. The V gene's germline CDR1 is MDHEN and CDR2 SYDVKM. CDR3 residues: CASSPQGLIQETQYF. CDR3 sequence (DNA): TGTGCCAGCAGTCCCCAAGGACTTATCCAAGAGACCCAGTACTTC. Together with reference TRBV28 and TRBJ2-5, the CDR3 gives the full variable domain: DVKVTQSSRYLVKRTGEKVFLECVQDMDHENMFWYRQDPGLGLRLIYFSYDVKMKEKGDIPEGYSVSREKKERFSLILESASTNQTSMYLCASSPQGLIQETQYFGPGTRLLVL.

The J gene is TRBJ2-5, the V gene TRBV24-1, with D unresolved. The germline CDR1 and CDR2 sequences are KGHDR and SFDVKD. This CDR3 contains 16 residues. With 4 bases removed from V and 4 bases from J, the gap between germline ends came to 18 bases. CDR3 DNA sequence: TGTGCCACCAGTGACCGGGCGTCCCGGACGCCAGAGACCCAGTACTTC. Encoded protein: CATSDRASRTPETQYF.

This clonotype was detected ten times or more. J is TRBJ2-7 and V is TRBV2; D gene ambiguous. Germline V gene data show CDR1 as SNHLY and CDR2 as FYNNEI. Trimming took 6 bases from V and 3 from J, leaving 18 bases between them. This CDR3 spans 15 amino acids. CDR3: CASRGPTQAHYEQYF. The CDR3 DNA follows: TGTGCCAGCAGGGGCCCGACCCAGGCCCACTACGAGCAGTACTTC.

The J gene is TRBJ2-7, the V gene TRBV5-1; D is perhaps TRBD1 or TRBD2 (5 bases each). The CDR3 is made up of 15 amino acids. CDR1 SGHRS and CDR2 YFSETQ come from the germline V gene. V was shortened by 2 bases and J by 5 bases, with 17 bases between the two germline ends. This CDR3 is CASSLGLLRGDEQYF. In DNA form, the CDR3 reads TGCGCCAGCAGCTTAGGGTTGCTACGGGGCGACGAGCAGTACTTC.

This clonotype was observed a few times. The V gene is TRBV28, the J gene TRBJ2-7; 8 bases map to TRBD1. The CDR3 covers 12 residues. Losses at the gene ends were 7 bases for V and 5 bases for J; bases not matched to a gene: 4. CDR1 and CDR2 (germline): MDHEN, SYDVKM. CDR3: CASTRTGNEQYF. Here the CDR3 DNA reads TGTGCCAGCACCAGGACAGGGAACGAGCAGTACTTC.

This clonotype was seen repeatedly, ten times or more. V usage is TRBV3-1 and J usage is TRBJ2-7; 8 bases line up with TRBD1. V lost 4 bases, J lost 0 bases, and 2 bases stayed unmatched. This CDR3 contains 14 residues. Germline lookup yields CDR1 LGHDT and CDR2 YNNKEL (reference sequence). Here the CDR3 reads CASSRQGTSYEQYF. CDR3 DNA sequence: TGTGCCAGCAGCCGACAGGGGACCTCCTACGAGCAGTACTTC.

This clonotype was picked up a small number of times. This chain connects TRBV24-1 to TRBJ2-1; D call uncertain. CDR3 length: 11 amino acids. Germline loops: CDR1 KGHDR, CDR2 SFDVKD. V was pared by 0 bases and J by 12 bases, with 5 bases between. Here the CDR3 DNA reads TGTGCCACCAGTGATTTGGTTGCGCAGTTCTTC. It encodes CATSDLVAQFF.

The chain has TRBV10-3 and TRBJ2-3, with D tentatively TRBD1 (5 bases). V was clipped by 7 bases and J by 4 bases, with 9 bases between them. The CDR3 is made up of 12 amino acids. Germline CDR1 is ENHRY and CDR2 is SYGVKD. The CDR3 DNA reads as TGTGCCATCAAAGGGGTCCCAGATACGCAGTATTTT. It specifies CAIKGVPDTQYF.